The entry below gives a single TCR beta chain sequence along with its context. CDR3 length equals 18 residues. Germline loops: CDR1 ENHRY, CDR2 SYGVKD. V dropped 3 bases and J dropped 7; count of bases not matched to a gene: 12. This record comes from a study of OX40 agonist ivuxolimab in advanced cancers. This table comes from immunoSEQ multiplex PCR, and its TCRdb copy is limited to in-frame clones, with some not included. Among 70,000 to 80,000 clones listed, 80% to 90% were seen once. The origin of this receptor is an adult with an advanced solid tumor such as melanoma, head and neck, liver or kidney cancer. The source material was CD4+ or CD8+ T cells sorted from blood, sampled in a trial of the OX40 agonist ivuxolimab. The V and J genes are TRBV10-3 and TRBJ2-3; 14 nucleotides agree with TRBD2. As DNA, the CDR3 is TGTGCCATCAGTGACATGACTAGCGGGAGGGTCGGCGGGAATACGCAGTATTTT. Amino acid sequence: CAISDMTSGRVGGNTQYF.